The source of this T cell receptor beta chain is a study of cytomegalovirus exposure and HLA in healthy donors. Germline-derived CDR1 and CDR2 are LNHDA and SQIVND (reference sequence). The J segment lost 2 bases and the V segment lost 5 bases, leaving 7 bases of the junction unmatched. The CDR3 has 15 amino acids. TCRdb keeps only in-frame clones here, not all; method: immunoSEQ multiplex PCR. The sample contains under 85,000 clones, about 94% of which appear only once. This rearrangement joins TRBV19 to TRBJ2-7, with TRBD1 matching 9 bases. This clonotype was sampled from a woman between 18 and 29 years old in good health and CMV-seronegative. Sample: PBMCs. In nucleotides, the CDR3 is TGTGCCAGTAGTTCCCCGGGACAGGGTGCCTACGAGCAGTACTTC. It is translated as CASSSPGQGAYEQYF.